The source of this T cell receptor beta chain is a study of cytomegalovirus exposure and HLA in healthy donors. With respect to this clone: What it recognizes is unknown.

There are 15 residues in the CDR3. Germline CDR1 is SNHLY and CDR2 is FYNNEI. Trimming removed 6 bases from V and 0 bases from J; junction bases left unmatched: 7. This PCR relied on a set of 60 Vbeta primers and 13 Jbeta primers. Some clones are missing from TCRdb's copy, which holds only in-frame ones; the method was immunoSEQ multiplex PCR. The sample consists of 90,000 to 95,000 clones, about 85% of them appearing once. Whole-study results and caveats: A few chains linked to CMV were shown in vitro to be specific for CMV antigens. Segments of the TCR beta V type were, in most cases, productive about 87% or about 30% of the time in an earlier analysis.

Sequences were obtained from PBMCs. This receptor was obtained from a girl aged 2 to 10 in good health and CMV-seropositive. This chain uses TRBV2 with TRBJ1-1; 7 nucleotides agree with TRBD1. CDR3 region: CASRARGIMNTEAFF. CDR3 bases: TGTGCCAGCAGGGCCAGGGGGATAATGAACACTGAAGCTTTCTTT.